This is a list of T cell receptor beta chains from one sample in a study of blood T cell repertoires in COVID-19. TCRdb keeps only in-frame clones here, not all; method: immunoSEQ multiplex PCR. The data contain hundreds of thousands of clones, 88% of them singletons. Sequencing used peripheral blood. All receptors come from a woman in her forties who had recovered from COVID-19. Each CDR3 is given with its conserved first and last residue. The order of the fields is J gene, D gene, clone size, CDR3 length, V gene, CDR3 protein, CDR3 DNA. The D gene is left open where the match is weak. Not all rows give a size; the values are once, few, many and, for expanded clones, a class.

>TRBJ2-3|-|-|17|TRBV4-1
CASSQDRGSANTDTQYF
TGCGCCAGCAGCCAAGATCGGGGTAGCGCCAACACAGATACGCAGTATTTT
>TRBJ2-3|TRBD2|-|16|TRBV5-4
CASSPGTSGYTDTQYF
TGTGCCAGCAGCCCGGGGACTAGCGGGTACACAGATACGCAGTATTTT
>TRBJ2-2|TRBD1|-|15|TRBV3-1/TRBV3-2
CASSRTGTVTGELFF
TGTGCCAGCAGCCGGACAGGGACGGTGACCGGGGAGCTGTTTTTT
>TRBJ1-1|-|-|12|TRBV11-3
CASSSTPLEAFF
TGTGCCAGCAGCTCTACCCCGTTGGAGGCTTTCTTT
>TRBJ2-6|TRBD1|once|16|TRBV25-1
CASRQTGTGGANVLTF
TGTGCCAGCAGACAAACCGGGACAGGGGGGGCCAACGTCCTGACTTTC
>TRBJ1-5|-|-|12|TRBV12-3/TRBV12-4
CASGNREQPQHF
TGTGCCAGCGGAAACAGGGAGCAGCCCCAGCATTTT
>TRBJ2-5|-|-|15|TRBV19
CASSMAAPGQETQYF
TGTGCCAGTAGTATGGCGGCCCCAGGGCAAGAGACCCAGTACTTC
>TRBJ2-5|-|-|15|TRBV4-2
CASSQDWVLVETQYF
TGTGCCAGCAGCCAAGATTGGGTACTAGTGGAGACCCAGTACTTC
>TRBJ1-4|-|many|15|TRBV7-2
CASSFGVGQTEKLFF
TGTGCCAGCAGCTTTGGCGTTGGACAGACGGAAAAACTGTTTTTT
>TRBJ2-7|-|-|13|TRBV5-8
CASSPVLRYEQYF
TGTGCCAGCAGCCCCGTTCTCCGCTACGAGCAGTACTTC
>TRBJ1-3|-|once|15|TRBV18
CASSPSAASGNTIYF
TGTGCCAGCTCACCATCGGCGGCTAGTGGAAACACCATATATTTT
>TRBJ1-6|TRBD1|-|15|TRBV2
CASSDRQGPNSPLHF
TGTGCCAGCAGTGACCGACAGGGCCCCAATTCACCCCTCCACTTT
>TRBJ1-3|TRBD1|-|16|TRBV7-9
CASSLSAGGTGNTIYF
TGTGCCAGCAGCTTATCCGCAGGGGGTACTGGAAACACCATATATTTT
>TRBJ1-1|TRBD1|-|15|TRBV30
CAWSPRTGSNTEAFF
TGTGCCTGGAGCCCCCGGACAGGGTCGAACACTGAAGCTTTCTTT
>TRBJ1-2|-|-|18|TRBV2
CASTPGTSGPGRTYGYTF
TGTGCCAGCACCCCGGGGACATCGGGCCCTGGTCGGACCTATGGCTACACCTTC
>TRBJ2-3|TRBD2|once|15|TRBV7-3
CASSTSGLSTDTQYF
TGTGCCAGCAGCACTAGCGGTCTCAGCACAGATACGCAGTATTTT
>TRBJ2-5|TRBD2|-|16|TRBV5-6
CASSALAGRGQETQYF
TGTGCCAGCAGCGCCCTAGCGGGACGGGGCCAAGAGACCCAGTACTTC
>TRBJ2-3|-|-|16|TRBV4-3
CASSRGPRQLADTQYF
TGCGCCAGCAGCCGGGGCCCAAGACAGTTAGCAGATACGCAGTATTTT
>TRBJ2-2|TRBD2|-|16|TRBV19
CASSTAGTSGAGELFF
TGTGCCAGTAGTACTGCAGGGACTAGCGGGGCCGGGGAGCTGTTTTTT
>TRBJ2-3|TRBD2|-|16|TRBV7-3
CASSLSGGPWADTQYF
TGTGCCAGCAGCCTTTCGGGAGGGCCTTGGGCAGATACGCAGTATTTT
>TRBJ1-2|-|-|14|TRBV14
CASSPQGPLAGYTF
TGTGCCAGCAGCCCCCAGGGGCCATTGGCTGGCTACACCTTC
>TRBJ2-1|TRBD2|-|15|TRBV19
CATGGSGSGSNEQFF
TGTGCCACCGGGGGTAGCGGGAGCGGGTCCAATGAGCAGTTCTTC
>TRBJ2-7|-|-|15|TRBV3-1/TRBV3-2
CASSQDGAARREQYF
TGTGCCAGCAGCCAAGATGGTGCGGCGCGTCGGGAGCAGTACTTC
>TRBJ2-1|TRBD1|-|18|TRBV19
CASSITRGQGPHYNEQFF
TGTGCCAGTAGTATTACCCGCGGACAGGGGCCCCATTACAATGAGCAGTTCTTC
>TRBJ2-6|-|once|18|TRBV5-4
CASSFSAGPAGGANVLTF
TGTGCCAGCAGCTTTTCTGCAGGGCCCGCTGGGGGGGCCAACGTCCTGACTTTC
>TRBJ2-3|-|-|13|TRBV6-5
CASSYRGTDTQYF
TGTGCCAGCAGTTACCGGGGAACAGATACGCAGTATTTT
>TRBJ1-2|TRBD1|-|13|TRBV19
CASSGTGSYGYTF
TGTGCCAGTAGTGGGACAGGGAGTTATGGCTACACCTTC
>TRBJ2-7|-|once|16|TRBV9
CASSVEGGAASYEQYF
TGTGCCAGCAGCGTAGAGGGTGGGGCGGCCTCCTACGAGCAGTACTTC
>TRBJ1-1|-|-|12|TRBV5-6
CASSLRGRRAFF
TGTGCCAGCAGCTTGCGGGGGAGGAGGGCTTTCTTT
>TRBJ1-1|TRBD1|-|15|TRBV11-3
CASSRDSLQNTEAFF
TGTGCCAGCAGCCGGGACAGTCTACAGAACACTGAAGCTTTCTTT
>TRBJ2-7|TRBD1|-|13|TRBV7-2
CASSLDRAGEQYF
TGTGCCAGCAGCTTGGACAGGGCTGGCGAGCAGTACTTC
>TRBJ2-7|TRBD2|-|16|TRBV3-1/TRBV3-2
CASSQEGGLVPARQYF
TGTGCCAGCAGCCAAGAGGGGGGACTAGTCCCGGCGAGGCAGTACTTC
>TRBJ2-1|-|-|12|TRBV10-2
CASSEKGGEQFF
TGCGCCAGCAGTGAGAAGGGGGGGGAGCAGTTCTTC